Listed here are 8 T cell receptor beta chains from one sample, sequenced in a study of blood T cell repertoires in COVID-19. Clones were read by immunoSEQ multiplex PCR, and TCRdb kept only the in-frame ones, dropping some. The table lists approximately 190,000 clones, 86% of them singletons, with 5.9% in the top ten. The sequenced sample consisted of peripheral blood. Receptor source: an elderly man with acute or convalescent COVID-19.

CDR3 amino acids: CASSLGLAGGQETQYF. CDR3 coding DNA: TGTGCCAGCAGCCTGGGACTAGCGGGAGGTCAAGAGACCCAGTACTTC. V and J are TRBV7-2 and TRBJ2-5, with 15 bases lining up with TRBD2. The germline gives CDR1 SGHTA, CDR2 FQGNSA. Trimming at V came to 5 bases and at J to 2 bases, leaving 3 bases not matched to a gene. There are 16 residues in the CDR3.

This clone was detected only once. This chain links TRBV11-2 with TRBJ2-3; 8 bases line up with TRBD2. From germline, CDR1 is SGHAT and CDR2 FQNNGV. V lost 7 bases, J lost 2 bases, and 5 bases stayed unmatched. The CDR3 loop spans 14 amino acids. The CDR3 DNA reads TGTGCCAGCAAGGCTAGCGGGTTCACAGATACGCAGTATTTT. It is translated as CASKASGFTDTQYF.

This chain connects TRBV6-6 to TRBJ1-4, with D perhaps matching TRBD1 (5 bases). V shed 2 bases and J shed 8 bases, with 6 bases lying between them. The CDR3 is made up of 12 amino acids. Per germline, CDR1 MNHNY and CDR2 SVGAGI (reference sequence). The CDR3 sequence: CASSYDSEKLFF. The CDR3 nucleotides read TGTGCCAGCAGTTACGACAGCGAAAAACTGTTTTTT.

The rearrangement uses TRBV28 and TRBJ1-2; 11 bases agree with TRBD1. The CDR3 spans 15 residues. V dropped 5 bases and J dropped 7; count of bases not matched to a gene: 9. Germline-derived CDR1 and CDR2 are MDHEN and SYDVKM. CDR3 in DNA: TGTGCCAGCAGTCCAGCCGGGACAGGGGGATTTGGCTACACCTTC. This codes for CASSPAGTGGFGYTF.

The rearrangement joins TRBV20-1 to TRBJ2-1; D not resolved. CDR3 length: 14 amino acids. In germline, CDR1 is DFQATT, CDR2 SNEGSKA (reference sequence). V lost 3 bases to trimming and J lost 0 bases, with 9 bases between them. The CDR3 coding sequence is TGCAGTGCTAGTCGCTGGAGCTCCTACAATGAGCAGTTCTTC. Protein: CSASRWSSYNEQFF.

V and J are TRBV5-1 and TRBJ1-1; D is unresolved. The CDR3 is 13 residues long. Germline values: CDR1 SGHRS, CDR2 YFSETQ. Trimming removed 6 bases at V and 3 bases at J, with 12 bases between. The CDR3 DNA is TGCGCCAGCAAGACTCTTAGTTACACTGAAGCTTTCTTT. This encodes CASKTLSYTEAFF.

This chain links TRBV27 with TRBJ2-5, with 8 bases that match TRBD2. With V trimmed by 2 bases and J by 5 bases, 4 bases remained unmatched. Germline-derived CDR1 and CDR2 are MNHEY and SMNVEV (reference sequence). The CDR3 covers 14 residues. Here the CDR3 reads CASSLGTSGETQYF. CDR3 coding DNA: TGTGCCAGCAGTTTAGGGACTAGTGGGGAGACCCAGTACTTC.

In its sample, this clone was seen a few times. This chain joins TRBV2 and TRBJ1-2, with 7 bases identical to TRBD1. CDR1 is SNHLY and CDR2 is FYNNEI in the germline V gene. J gave up 4 bases and V 3 bases, and 8 bases lay outside the gene matches. The CDR3 has 15 residues. The CDR3 sequence is CASSDQRGPIYGYTF. The CDR3, as DNA: TGTGCCAGCAGTGATCAGAGGGGGCCGATCTATGGCTACACCTTC.